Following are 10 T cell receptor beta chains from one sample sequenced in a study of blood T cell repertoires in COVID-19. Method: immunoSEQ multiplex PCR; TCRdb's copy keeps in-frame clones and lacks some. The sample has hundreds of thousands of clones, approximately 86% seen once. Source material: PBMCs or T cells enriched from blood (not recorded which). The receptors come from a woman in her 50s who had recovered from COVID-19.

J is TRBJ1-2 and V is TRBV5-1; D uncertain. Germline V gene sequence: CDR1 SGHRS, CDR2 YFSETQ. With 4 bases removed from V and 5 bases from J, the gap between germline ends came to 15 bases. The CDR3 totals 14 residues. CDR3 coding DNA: TGCGCCAGCAGCCCGGAATGGGCGTCTTATGGCTACACCTTC. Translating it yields CASSPEWASYGYTF.

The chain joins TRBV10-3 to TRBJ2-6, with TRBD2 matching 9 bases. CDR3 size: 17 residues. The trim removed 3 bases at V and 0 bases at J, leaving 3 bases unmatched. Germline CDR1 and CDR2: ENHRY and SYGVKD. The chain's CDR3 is CAISDSSGNSGANVLTF. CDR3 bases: TGTGCCATCAGTGATTCTAGCGGGAACTCTGGGGCCAACGTCCTGACTTTC.

The CDR3 sequence: CASSVTGGVLKNTEAFF. CDR3 sequence (DNA): TGTGCCAGCAGCGTAACAGGCGGGGTTTTGAAGAACACTGAAGCTTTCTTT. V is TRBV9 and J is TRBJ1-1; tentatively, D is TRBD1 (5 bases). Per the germline V gene, CDR1 is SGDLS and CDR2 is YYNGEE. With 1 base removed from V and 1 base from J, the gap between germline ends came to 17 bases. The CDR3 has 17 amino acids.

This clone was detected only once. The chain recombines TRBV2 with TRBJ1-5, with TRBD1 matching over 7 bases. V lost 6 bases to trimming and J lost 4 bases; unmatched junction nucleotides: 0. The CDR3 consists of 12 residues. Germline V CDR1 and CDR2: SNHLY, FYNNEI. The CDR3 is CASRQGNQPQHF. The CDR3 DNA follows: TGTGCCAGCAGACAGGGGAATCAGCCCCAGCATTTT.

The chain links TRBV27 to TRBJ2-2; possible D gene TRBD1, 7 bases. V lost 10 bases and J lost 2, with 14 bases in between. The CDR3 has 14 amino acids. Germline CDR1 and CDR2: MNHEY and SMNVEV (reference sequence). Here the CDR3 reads CATRGAVNTGELFF. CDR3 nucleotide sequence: TGTGCCACCAGGGGGGCGGTCAACACCGGGGAGCTGTTTTTT.

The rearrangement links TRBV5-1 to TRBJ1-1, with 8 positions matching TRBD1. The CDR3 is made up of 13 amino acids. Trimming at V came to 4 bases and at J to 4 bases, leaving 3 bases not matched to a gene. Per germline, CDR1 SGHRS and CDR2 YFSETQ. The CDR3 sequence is CASSRGQGTEAFF. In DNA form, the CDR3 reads TGCGCCAGCAGCCGAGGACAGGGCACTGAAGCTTTCTTT.

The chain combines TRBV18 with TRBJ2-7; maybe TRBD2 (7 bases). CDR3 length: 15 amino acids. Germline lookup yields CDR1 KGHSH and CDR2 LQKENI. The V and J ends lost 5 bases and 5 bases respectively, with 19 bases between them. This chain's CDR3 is CASSTRGGGNDEQYF. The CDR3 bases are TGTGCCAGCTCAACCCGAGGGGGAGGGAACGACGAGCAGTACTTC.

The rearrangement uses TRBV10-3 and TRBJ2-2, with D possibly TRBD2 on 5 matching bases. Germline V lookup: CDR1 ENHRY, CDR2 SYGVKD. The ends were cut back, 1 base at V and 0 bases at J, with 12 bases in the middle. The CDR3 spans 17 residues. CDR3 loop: CAISEFPLVANTGELFF. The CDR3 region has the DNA TGTGCCATCAGTGAGTTCCCACTAGTCGCGAACACCGGGGAGCTGTTTTTT.

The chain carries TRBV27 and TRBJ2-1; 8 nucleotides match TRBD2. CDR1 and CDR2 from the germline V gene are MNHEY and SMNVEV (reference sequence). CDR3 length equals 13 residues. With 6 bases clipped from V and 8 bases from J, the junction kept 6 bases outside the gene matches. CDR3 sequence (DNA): TGTGCCAGCAGGAGCGGGAGCGACGATGAGCAGTTCTTC. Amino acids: CASRSGSDDEQFF.

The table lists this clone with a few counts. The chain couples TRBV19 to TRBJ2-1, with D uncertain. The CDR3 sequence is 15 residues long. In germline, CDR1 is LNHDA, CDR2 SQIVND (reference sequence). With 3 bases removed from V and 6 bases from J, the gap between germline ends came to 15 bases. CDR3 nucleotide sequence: TGTGCCAGTAGTATCCCCTCAGCGAACCTCAATGAGCAGTTCTTC. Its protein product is CASSIPSANLNEQFF.